These T cell receptor beta chains were read from a single sample in a study of spatial heterogeneity in lung cancer. TCRdb redid the calling of the 5' RACE reads with MiXCR, one entry per CDR3 protein. The repertoire holds 17,000 or so distinct CDR3 sequences, 9% to 10% seen once, with 20% in the top ten. The source was PBMCs, collected at follow-up. These receptors were obtained from a male donor with early-stage non-small cell lung cancer. Both conserved end residues are part of each CDR3. The order of the fields is V gene, D gene, J gene, clone size, CDR3 DNA, CDR3 protein. D genes are given only for firm matches. Rows give clone size only sometimes, using once, few, many, or a class for an expanded clone.

v_gene: TRBV2; d_gene: .; j_gene: TRBJ2-6; abundance: few; CDR3nt: TGTGCCAGCAGTGGAAAGGGCTCTGGGGCCAACGTCCTGACTTTC; CDR3aa: CASSGKGSGANVLTF
v_gene: TRBV11-3; d_gene: .; j_gene: TRBJ1-1; abundance: .; CDR3nt: TGTGCCAGCAGCCTAAACAGGGCCACTGAAGCTTTCTTT; CDR3aa: CASSLNRATEAFF
v_gene: TRBV15; d_gene: .; j_gene: TRBJ1-6; abundance: many; CDR3nt: TGTGCCACCAGCAGAGATCTTCAGGGCCCTAATTCACCCCTCCACTTT; CDR3aa: CATSRDLQGPNSPLHF
v_gene: TRBV19; d_gene: TRBD1; j_gene: TRBJ2-7; abundance: many; CDR3nt: TGTGCCAGTAAGCCCTCCCAGACAGGGTCCTACGAGCAGTACTTC; CDR3aa: CASKPSQTGSYEQYF
v_gene: TRBV7-8; d_gene: .; j_gene: TRBJ2-1; abundance: .; CDR3nt: TGTGCCAGCAGCCCCGGATGGAACTCCTACAATGAGCAGTTCTTC; CDR3aa: CASSPGWNSYNEQFF
v_gene: TRBV7-9; d_gene: TRBD1; j_gene: TRBJ1-1; abundance: many; CDR3nt: TGTGCCAGCAGCTTATTTCCACAGGGGCGTGGCACTGAAGCTTTCTTT; CDR3aa: CASSLFPQGRGTEAFF
v_gene: TRBV12-3/TRBV12-4; d_gene: TRBD2; j_gene: TRBJ2-7; abundance: few; CDR3nt: TGTGCCAGCAGTTGGTCTAGCGGGACAGACTACGAGCAGTACTTC; CDR3aa: CASSWSSGTDYEQYF
v_gene: TRBV6-5; d_gene: TRBD1; j_gene: TRBJ1-2; abundance: many; CDR3nt: TGTGCCAGCAGGTGGGACAGGACTTCCTATGGCTACACCTTC; CDR3aa: CASRWDRTSYGYTF
v_gene: TRBV4-1; d_gene: TRBD1; j_gene: TRBJ2-7; abundance: .; CDR3nt: TGCGCCAGCAGCCAAGTGGCGATTTCAGGGGGTGACAGCTACGAGCAGTACTTC; CDR3aa: CASSQVAISGGDSYEQYF
v_gene: TRBV6-2/TRBV6-3; d_gene: TRBD2; j_gene: TRBJ2-7; abundance: .; CDR3nt: TGTGCCAGCAGCAGAGGACTAGCGGGGGGCTCCTACGAGCAGTACTTC; CDR3aa: CASSRGLAGGSYEQYF
v_gene: TRBV23-1; d_gene: .; j_gene: TRBJ2-1; abundance: many; CDR3nt: TGCGCCCCCACCGGCGATGAGCAGTTCTTC; CDR3aa: CAPTGDEQFF
v_gene: TRBV7-9; d_gene: .; j_gene: TRBJ2-3; abundance: many; CDR3nt: TGTGCCAGCAGTTACACAGGTAGCACAGATACGCAGTATTTT; CDR3aa: CASSYTGSTDTQYF
v_gene: TRBV20-1; d_gene: .; j_gene: TRBJ2-3; abundance: many; CDR3nt: TGCAGTGCTAGAGACCCTAATACGCAGTATTTT; CDR3aa: CSARDPNTQYF
v_gene: TRBV20-1; d_gene: TRBD1; j_gene: TRBJ2-7; abundance: many; CDR3nt: TGCAGTGCCCTCCGGGACAGGTCCTACGAGCAGTACTTC; CDR3aa: CSALRDRSYEQYF
v_gene: TRBV28; d_gene: .; j_gene: TRBJ2-5; abundance: many; CDR3nt: TGTGCCAGCAGTTTCCTCCCCCGAATGGGGGAGACCCAGTACTTC; CDR3aa: CASSFLPRMGETQYF
v_gene: TRBV12-3/TRBV12-4; d_gene: .; j_gene: TRBJ2-7; abundance: medium-sized; CDR3nt: TGTGCCAGCAGTGACTCAGGGAACGAGCAGTACTTC; CDR3aa: CASSDSGNEQYF
v_gene: TRBV7-9; d_gene: TRBD2; j_gene: TRBJ2-3; abundance: few; CDR3nt: TGTGCCAGCAGCTTAGGAGGCCTAGCGGGAGGGCAAGGAGCAGATACGCAGTATTTT; CDR3aa: CASSLGGLAGGQGADTQYF
v_gene: TRBV5-1; d_gene: .; j_gene: TRBJ1-1; abundance: .; CDR3nt: TGCGCCAGCAGCTTCTGGACCGAGAACACTGAAGCTTTCTTT; CDR3aa: CASSFWTENTEAFF
v_gene: TRBV6-6; d_gene: .; j_gene: TRBJ2-5; abundance: medium-sized; CDR3nt: TGTGCCAGCAGTTACTCGGCGGAGGTCCAAGAGACCCAGTACTTC; CDR3aa: CASSYSAEVQETQYF
v_gene: TRBV5-1; d_gene: TRBD1; j_gene: TRBJ1-6; abundance: many; CDR3nt: TGCGCCAGCAGCACGACAGGGGGCGAAGATTCACCCCTCCACTTT; CDR3aa: CASSTTGGEDSPLHF
v_gene: TRBV10-2; d_gene: TRBD1; j_gene: TRBJ1-1; abundance: .; CDR3nt: TGCGCCAGCAGTGAGTCGACAGGGGGGACTGAAACTTTCTTT; CDR3aa: CASSESTGGTETFF
v_gene: TRBV2; d_gene: .; j_gene: TRBJ2-3; abundance: many; CDR3nt: TGTGCCAGCAGTCTCCGCACAGATACGCAGTATTTT; CDR3aa: CASSLRTDTQYF
v_gene: TRBV4-2; d_gene: TRBD2; j_gene: TRBJ2-7; abundance: many; CDR3nt: TGTGCCAGCAGCCAAGATACTAGCGGGAGTTACGAGCAGTACTTC; CDR3aa: CASSQDTSGSYEQYF
v_gene: TRBV7-6; d_gene: .; j_gene: TRBJ2-5; abundance: many; CDR3nt: TGTGCCAGCAGCGGAGAGACCCAGTACTTC; CDR3aa: CASSGETQYF
v_gene: TRBV7-2; d_gene: TRBD2; j_gene: TRBJ2-5; abundance: many; CDR3nt: TGTGCCAGCAGCTTTGTTGGGGTTGACCCGGCTAGCGGTCGGCAAGAGACCCAGTACTTC; CDR3aa: CASSFVGVDPASGRQETQYF
v_gene: TRBV6-6; d_gene: TRBD2; j_gene: TRBJ2-7; abundance: .; CDR3nt: TGTGCCAGCAGTTTCAACCCCCTAGCGAGGGAGGGTGTCCACGAGCAGTACTTC; CDR3aa: CASSFNPLAREGVHEQYF
v_gene: TRBV6-1; d_gene: .; j_gene: TRBJ1-3; abundance: .; CDR3nt: TGTGCCAGCAGTGAAGCGAGGACAGAAGGAAACACCATATATTTT; CDR3aa: CASSEARTEGNTIYF
v_gene: TRBV4-2; d_gene: TRBD2; j_gene: TRBJ2-5; abundance: many; CDR3nt: TGTGCCAGCAGCCAAGTCCCAGGGGCGGGGGGGCCGGAGACCCAGTACTTC; CDR3aa: CASSQVPGAGGPETQYF
v_gene: TRBV6-2/TRBV6-3; d_gene: .; j_gene: TRBJ2-4; abundance: many; CDR3nt: TGTGCCAGCAGTATGCGCGGGAACATTCAGTACTTC; CDR3aa: CASSMRGNIQYF
v_gene: TRBV20-1; d_gene: .; j_gene: TRBJ2-1; abundance: .; CDR3nt: TGCAGTGCTAGAAAACAGTACAATGAGCAGTTCTTC; CDR3aa: CSARKQYNEQFF
v_gene: TRBV5-1; d_gene: TRBD1; j_gene: TRBJ2-7; abundance: many; CDR3nt: TGCGCCAGCAGTGACAGGGGTGGCCACGAGCAGTACTTC; CDR3aa: CASSDRGGHEQYF
v_gene: TRBV3-1; d_gene: .; j_gene: TRBJ2-7; abundance: many; CDR3nt: TGTGCCAGCAGCCAGGCTCCGGGCTCCCTCTACGAGCAGTACTTC; CDR3aa: CASSQAPGSLYEQYF
v_gene: TRBV20-1; d_gene: .; j_gene: TRBJ2-5; abundance: many; CDR3nt: TGCAGTGCTAGAGATGAGAAGGGGGTAGGAGAGACCCAGTACTTC; CDR3aa: CSARDEKGVGETQYF
v_gene: TRBV28; d_gene: .; j_gene: TRBJ2-5; abundance: many; CDR3nt: TGTGCCAGCAGAACCGACAGGGGAAAGCGGGGGGACCAAGAGACCCAGTACTTC; CDR3aa: CASRTDRGKRGDQETQYF
v_gene: TRBV7-2; d_gene: .; j_gene: TRBJ1-6; abundance: many; CDR3nt: TGTGCCAGCAGCTTCACTCGGGGGATCAATTCACCCCTCCACTTT; CDR3aa: CASSFTRGINSPLHF
v_gene: TRBV7-2; d_gene: TRBD2; j_gene: TRBJ2-1; abundance: many; CDR3nt: TGTGCCAGCACCCGCAGCGGGGAGCGGAAGCAGTTCTTC; CDR3aa: CASTRSGERKQFF
v_gene: TRBV7-2; d_gene: TRBD2; j_gene: TRBJ2-1; abundance: many; CDR3nt: TGTGCCAGCAGCTTGGCGGGAGGGGGGAATGAGCAGTTCTTC; CDR3aa: CASSLAGGGNEQFF
v_gene: TRBV4-3; d_gene: TRBD2; j_gene: TRBJ2-4; abundance: many; CDR3nt: TGCGCCAGCAGCCAAGCGATCGGGGAGGGAAACATTCAGTACTTC; CDR3aa: CASSQAIGEGNIQYF
v_gene: TRBV30; d_gene: TRBD2; j_gene: TRBJ2-3; abundance: .; CDR3nt: TGTGCCTGGAGTGCCACTAGCGGGAGGATCTATACGCAGTATTTT; CDR3aa: CAWSATSGRIYTQYF
v_gene: TRBV24-1; d_gene: .; j_gene: TRBJ1-2; abundance: many; CDR3nt: TGTGCCACCAGTGACGGGGACCCCCAACACTATGGCTACACCTTC; CDR3aa: CATSDGDPQHYGYTF
v_gene: TRBV6-2/TRBV6-3; d_gene: .; j_gene: TRBJ2-2; abundance: few; CDR3nt: TGTGCCAGCAGGGGTAACCGGGACTCCGTTCTCACCGGGGAGCTGTTTTTT; CDR3aa: CASRGNRDSVLTGELFF
v_gene: TRBV20-1; d_gene: TRBD2; j_gene: TRBJ2-1; abundance: .; CDR3nt: TGCAGTGCGCGGGAGGGGTTGAGCTCCTACAATGAGCAGTTCTTC; CDR3aa: CSAREGLSSYNEQFF
v_gene: TRBV7-2; d_gene: .; j_gene: TRBJ2-1; abundance: few; CDR3nt: TGTGCCAGCAGCTTGAGCGGCCCGTACAATGAGCAGTTCTTC; CDR3aa: CASSLSGPYNEQFF
v_gene: TRBV7-8; d_gene: .; j_gene: TRBJ2-3; abundance: .; CDR3nt: TGTGCCAGCAGCTACCGTTCCCGCGGACGCACAGATACGCAGTATTTT; CDR3aa: CASSYRSRGRTDTQYF
v_gene: TRBV6-6; d_gene: .; j_gene: TRBJ1-1; abundance: .; CDR3nt: TGTGCCAGCAGCCAGCCTGAAGCTTTCTTT; CDR3aa: CASSQPEAFF